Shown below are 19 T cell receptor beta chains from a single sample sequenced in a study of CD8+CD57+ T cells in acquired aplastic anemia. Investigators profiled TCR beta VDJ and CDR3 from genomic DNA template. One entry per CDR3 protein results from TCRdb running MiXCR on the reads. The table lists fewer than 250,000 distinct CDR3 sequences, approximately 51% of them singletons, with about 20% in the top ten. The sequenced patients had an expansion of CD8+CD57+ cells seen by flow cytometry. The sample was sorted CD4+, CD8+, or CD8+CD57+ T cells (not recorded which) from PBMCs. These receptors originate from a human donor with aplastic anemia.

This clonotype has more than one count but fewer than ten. CDR3 DNA sequence: TGTGCCAGCAGCCCCTCCCAAGGGACAGGGGGTTCACCCCTCCACTTT. Residues: CASSPSQGTGGSPLHF. The rearrangement links TRBV6-6 to TRBJ1-6; 11 bases agree with TRBD1. The germline gives CDR1 MNHNY, CDR2 SVGAGI (reference sequence). This CDR3 region has 16 residues. Losses at the gene ends were 6 bases for V and 9 bases for J; bases not matched to a gene: 10.

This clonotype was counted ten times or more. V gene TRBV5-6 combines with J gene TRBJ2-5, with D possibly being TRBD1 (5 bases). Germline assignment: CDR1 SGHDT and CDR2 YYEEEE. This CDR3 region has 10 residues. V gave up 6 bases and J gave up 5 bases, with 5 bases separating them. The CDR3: CASKGETQYF. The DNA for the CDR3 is TGTGCCAGCAAGGGGGAGACCCAGTACTTC.

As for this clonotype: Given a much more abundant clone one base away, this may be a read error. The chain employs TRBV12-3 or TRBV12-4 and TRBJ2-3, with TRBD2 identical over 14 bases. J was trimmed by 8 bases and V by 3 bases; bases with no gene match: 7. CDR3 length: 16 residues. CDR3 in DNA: TGTGCCAGCAGTTTCCGACTAGCGGGGGGGTGGGGTACGCAGTATTTT. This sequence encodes CASSFRLAGGWGTQYF.

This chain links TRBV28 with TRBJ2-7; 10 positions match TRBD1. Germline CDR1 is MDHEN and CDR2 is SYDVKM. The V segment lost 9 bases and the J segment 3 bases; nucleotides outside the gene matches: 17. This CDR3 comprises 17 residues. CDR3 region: CASTGTGDGRALYEQYF. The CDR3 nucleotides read TGTGCCAGTACCGGGACAGGGGACGGGCGGGCGCTCTACGAGCAGTACTTC. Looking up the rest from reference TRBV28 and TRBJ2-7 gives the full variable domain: DVKVTQSSRYLVKRTGEKVFLECVQDMDHENMFWYRQDPGLGLRLIYFSYDVKMKEKGDIPEGYSVSREKKERFSLILESASTNQTSMYLCASTGTGDGRALYEQYFGPGTRLTVT.

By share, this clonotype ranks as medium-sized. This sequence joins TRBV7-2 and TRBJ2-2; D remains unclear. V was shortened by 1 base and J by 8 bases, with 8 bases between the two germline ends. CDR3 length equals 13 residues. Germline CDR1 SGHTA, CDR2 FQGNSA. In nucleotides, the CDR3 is TGTGCCAGCAGCTTAGGGCGAGGTGGGGAGCTGTTTTTT. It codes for CASSLGRGGELFF.

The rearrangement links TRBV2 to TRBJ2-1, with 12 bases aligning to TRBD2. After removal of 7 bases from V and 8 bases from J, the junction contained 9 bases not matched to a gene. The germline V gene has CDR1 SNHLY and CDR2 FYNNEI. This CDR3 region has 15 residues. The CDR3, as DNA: TGTGCCAGCACTTCGGGACTAGCGGGTTTCCATGAGCAGTTCTTC. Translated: CASTSGLAGFHEQFF. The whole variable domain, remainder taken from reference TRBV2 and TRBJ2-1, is EPEVTQTPSHQVTQMGQEVILRCVPISNHLYFYWYRQILGQKVEFLVSFYNNEISEKSEIFDDQFSVERPDGSNFTLKIRSTKLEDSAMYFCASTSGLAGFHEQFFGPGTRLTVL.

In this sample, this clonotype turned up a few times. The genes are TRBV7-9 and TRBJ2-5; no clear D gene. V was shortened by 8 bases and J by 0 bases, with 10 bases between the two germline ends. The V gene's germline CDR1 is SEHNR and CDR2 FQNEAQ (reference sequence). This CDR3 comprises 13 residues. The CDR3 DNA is TGTGCCAGCGAAGGAGCGAACCAAGAGACCCAGTACTTC. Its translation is CASEGANQETQYF. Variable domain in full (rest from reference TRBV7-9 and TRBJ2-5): DTGVSQNPRHKITKRGQNVTFRCDPISEHNRLYWYRQTLGQGPEFLTYFQNEAQLEKSRLLSDRFSAERPKGSFSTLEIQRTEQGDSAMYLCASEGANQETQYFGPGTRLLVL.

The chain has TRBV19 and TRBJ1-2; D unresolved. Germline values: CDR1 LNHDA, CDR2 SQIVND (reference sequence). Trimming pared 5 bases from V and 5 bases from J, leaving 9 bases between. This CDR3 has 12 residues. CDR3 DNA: TGTGCCAGTAGTCGAACAGAGTATGGCTACACCTTC. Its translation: CASSRTEYGYTF. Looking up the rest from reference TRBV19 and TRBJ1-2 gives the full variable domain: DGGITQSPKYLFRKEGQNVTLSCEQNLNHDAMYWYRQDPGQGLRLIYYSQIVNDFQKGDIAEGYSVSREKKESFPLTVTSAQKNPTAFYLCASSRTEYGYTFGSGTRLTVV.

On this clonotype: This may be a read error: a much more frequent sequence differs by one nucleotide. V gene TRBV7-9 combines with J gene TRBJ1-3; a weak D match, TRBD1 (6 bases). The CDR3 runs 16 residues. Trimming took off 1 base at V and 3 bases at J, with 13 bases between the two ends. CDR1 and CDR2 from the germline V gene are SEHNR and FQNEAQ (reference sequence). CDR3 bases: TGTGCCAGCAGCTTAGGTCGCAGGGGAGGTGGAAACACCATATATTTT. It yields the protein CASSLGRRGGGNTIYF.

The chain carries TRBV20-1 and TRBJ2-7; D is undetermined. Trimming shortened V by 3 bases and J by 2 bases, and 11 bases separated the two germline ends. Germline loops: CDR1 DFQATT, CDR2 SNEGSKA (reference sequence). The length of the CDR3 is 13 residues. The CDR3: CSASAHGTYEQYF. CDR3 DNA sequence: TGCAGTGCTAGTGCACATGGGACCTACGAGCAGTACTTC.

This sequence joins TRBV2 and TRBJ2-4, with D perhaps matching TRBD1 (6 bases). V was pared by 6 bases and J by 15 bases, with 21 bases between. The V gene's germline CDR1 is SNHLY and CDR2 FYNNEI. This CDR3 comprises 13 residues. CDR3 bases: TGTGCCAGCAGCCTAAGTTCAACGGGACACTGGTACTTC. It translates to CASSLSSTGHWYF.

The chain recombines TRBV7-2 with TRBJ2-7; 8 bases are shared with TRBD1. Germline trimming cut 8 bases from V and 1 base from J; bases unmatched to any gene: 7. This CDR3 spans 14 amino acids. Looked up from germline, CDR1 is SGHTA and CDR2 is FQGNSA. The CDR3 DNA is TGTGCCAGCCTTCCCGGACAGGGATCCTACGAGCAGTACTTC. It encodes CASLPGQGSYEQYF.

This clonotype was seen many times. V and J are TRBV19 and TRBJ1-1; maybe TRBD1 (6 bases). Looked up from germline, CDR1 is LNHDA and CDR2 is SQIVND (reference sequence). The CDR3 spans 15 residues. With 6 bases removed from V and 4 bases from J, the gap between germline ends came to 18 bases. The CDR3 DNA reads TGTGCCAGTAGCCTTAACAGGGAGTGGGGCACTGAAGCTTTCTTT. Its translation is CASSLNREWGTEAFF.

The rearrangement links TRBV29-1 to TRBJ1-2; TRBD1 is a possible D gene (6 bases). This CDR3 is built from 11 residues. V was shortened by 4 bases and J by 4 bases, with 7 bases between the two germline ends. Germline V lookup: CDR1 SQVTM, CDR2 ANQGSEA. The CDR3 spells CSVATGYGYTF. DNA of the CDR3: TGCAGCGTTGCGACAGGCTATGGCTACACCTTC.

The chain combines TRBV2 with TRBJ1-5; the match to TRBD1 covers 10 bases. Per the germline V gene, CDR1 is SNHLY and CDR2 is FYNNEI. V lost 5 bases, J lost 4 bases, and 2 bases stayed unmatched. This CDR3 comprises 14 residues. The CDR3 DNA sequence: TGTGCCAGCAGTTCGGGACAGGGGAATCAGCCCCAGCATTTT. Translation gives CASSSGQGNQPQHF.

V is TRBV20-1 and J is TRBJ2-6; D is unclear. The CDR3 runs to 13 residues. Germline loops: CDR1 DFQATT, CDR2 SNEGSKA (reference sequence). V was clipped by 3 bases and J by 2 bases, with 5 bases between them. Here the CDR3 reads CSARFPGANVLTF. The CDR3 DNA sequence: TGCAGTGCTAGGTTCCCTGGGGCCAACGTCCTGACTTTC.

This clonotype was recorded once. DNA for the CDR3: TGTGCCAGCAGCTGGGGGGGCACCGGGGAGCTGTTTTTT. Translation gives CASSWGGTGELFF. V is TRBV7-9 and J is TRBJ2-2; 7 bases match TRBD2. Germline CDR1 reads SEHNR; CDR2 reads FQNEAQ (reference sequence). The CDR3 consists of 13 residues. V gave up 4 bases and J gave up 4 bases; unmatched junction bases: 0.

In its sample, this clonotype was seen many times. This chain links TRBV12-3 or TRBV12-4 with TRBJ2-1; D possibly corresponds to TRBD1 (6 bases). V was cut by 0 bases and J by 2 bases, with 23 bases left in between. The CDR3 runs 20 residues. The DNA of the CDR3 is TGTGCCAGCAGTTTAGCCTCCGGGTTTAGGACACAGGGTCCCTACAATGAGCAGTTCTTC. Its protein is CASSLASGFRTQGPYNEQFF.

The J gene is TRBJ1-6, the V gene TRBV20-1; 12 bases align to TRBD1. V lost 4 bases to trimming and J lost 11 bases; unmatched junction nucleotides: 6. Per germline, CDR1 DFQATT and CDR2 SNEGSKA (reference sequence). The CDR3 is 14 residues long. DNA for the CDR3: TGCAGTGCTACGGACGGGACAGGGGGCCCACCCCTCCACTTT. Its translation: CSATDGTGGPPLHF.